What follows are 9 T cell receptor beta chains derived from one specimen sequenced in a study of T-cell reconstitution after alpha-beta-depleted transplantation in children. The library targeted TCRbeta and was prepared with unique molecular identifiers. TCRdb reanalysed the PCR reads using MiXCR and keeps one entry per CDR3 protein. The sample includes hundreds of thousands of distinct CDR3 sequences, around a sixth of them seen just once. This sample comprised PBMCs, mostly from graft donor cells, obtained 360 days after TCRalphabeta/CD19-depleted stem cell transplant. These receptors all stem from a male patient aged 2-15 years who had a stem cell transplant for acute lymphoblastic leukemia, so the T cells may come from the graft donor.

This clonotype was picked up a small number of times. The V call is TRBV18, the J call TRBJ2-7, with 10 bases that match TRBD1. This CDR3 is built from 15 residues. The germline V gene has CDR1 KGHSH and CDR2 LQKENI. Germline trimming cut 4 bases from V and 5 bases from J; bases unmatched to any gene: 8. In DNA, the CDR3 is TGTGCCAGCTCACGCACCGGGACAGGGGACGACGAGCAGTACTTC. Amino acids: CASSRTGTGDDEQYF. Combining the CDR3 with reference TRBV18 and TRBJ2-7 gives the whole variable domain NAGVMQNPRHLVRRRGQEARLRCSPMKGHSHVYWYRQLPEEGLKFMVYLQKENIIDESGMPKERFSAEFPKEGPSILRIQQVVRGDSAAYFCASSRTGTGDDEQYFGPGTRLTVT.

This clonotype has more than one count but fewer than ten. The chain recombines TRBV5-1 with TRBJ2-1, with 7 bases aligning to TRBD2. This CDR3 region has 14 residues. V lost 0 bases to trimming and J lost 9 bases; unmatched junction nucleotides: 6. The germline V gene encodes CDR1 SGHRS and CDR2 YFSETQ. CDR3 in amino acids: CASSLAGGSSEQFF. The CDR3 bases are TGCGCCAGCAGCTTGGCCGGCGGGAGTTCTGAGCAGTTCTTC.

This clonotype was seen at least ten times. The chain combines TRBV20-1 with TRBJ2-7, with TRBD2 matching 8 bases. The CDR3 runs 16 residues. The germline gives CDR1 DFQATT, CDR2 SNEGSKA (reference sequence). V lost 4 bases to trimming and J lost 4 bases; unmatched junction nucleotides: 15. The chain's CDR3 is CSATWGGTSDRYEQYF. For the CDR3, the DNA is TGCAGTGCTACTTGGGGCGGGACTAGTGACAGATACGAGCAGTACTTC.

The chain's CDR3 is CAIRGAHYYGYTF. The CDR3 DNA reads TGTGCCATCCGCGGGGCCCACTACTATGGCTACACCTTC. The chain carries TRBV10-3 and TRBJ1-2, with D possibly being TRBD1 (5 bases). This CDR3 contains 13 residues. Between the trimmed V and J ends, which lost 8 bases and 3 bases, there was a span of 13 bases. CDR1 is ENHRY and CDR2 is SYGVKD in the germline V gene.

The CDR3 nucleotides read TGTGCCATCAGTGAGAGCACTGACTATGGCTACACCTTC. This sequence encodes CAISESTDYGYTF. V and J are TRBV10-3 and TRBJ1-2; the D is unclear. Germline V lookup: CDR1 ENHRY, CDR2 SYGVKD. The CDR3 loop spans 13 amino acids. V gave up 2 bases and J gave up 3 bases, with 7 bases separating them.

This clonotype was observed many times. V usage is TRBV4-3 and J usage is TRBJ1-6; possible D gene TRBD1, 5 bases. This CDR3 comprises 17 residues. Germline V gene sequence: CDR1 LGHNA, CDR2 YSLEER. With 0 bases removed from V and 10 bases from J, the gap between germline ends came to 19 bases. This CDR3 is CASSQDFRDSQGSPLHF. CDR3 DNA: TGCGCCAGCAGCCAAGACTTCCGGGACTCCCAAGGCTCACCCCTCCACTTT.

The genes are TRBV7-9 and TRBJ2-7, with 8 positions matching TRBD2. J was trimmed by 3 bases and V by 4 bases; bases with no gene match: 8. Germline V gene sequence: CDR1 SEHNR, CDR2 FQNEAQ (reference sequence). The CDR3 length is 15 residues. CDR3 coding DNA: TGTGCCAGCAGCTCCGCGACTAGCGCACGCTACGAGCAGTACTTC. Amino acids: CASSSATSARYEQYF.

This clonotype was seen many times. The chain links TRBV7-6 to TRBJ2-3; maybe TRBD1 (6 bases). This CDR3 contains 17 residues. V gave up 2 bases and J gave up 0 bases, with 15 bases separating them. Germline loops: CDR1 SGHVS, CDR2 FNYEAQ. CDR3 in amino acids: CASSLYGRQASTDTQYF. CDR3 DNA sequence: TGTGCCAGCAGCTTATACGGTCGACAGGCTAGCACAGATACGCAGTATTTT. Combining the CDR3 with reference TRBV7-6 and TRBJ2-3 gives the whole variable domain GAGVSQSPRYKVTKRGQDVALRCDPISGHVSLYWYRQALGQGPEFLTYFNYEAQQDKSGLPNDRFSAERPEGSISTLTIQRTEQRDSAMYRCASSLYGRQASTDTQYFGPGTRLTVL.

The rearrangement links TRBV10-3 to TRBJ2-1, with 12 nucleotides matching TRBD2. V trimming: 3 bases; J trimming: 1 base; junction bases outside the gene matches: 4. Germline CDR1 and CDR2: ENHRY and SYGVKD. The CDR3 is made up of 17 amino acids. Written as DNA, the CDR3 is TGTGCCATCAGTGACTCTAGCGGGGGGGTTTCCTACAATGAGCAGTTCTTC. Protein sequence: CAISDSSGGVSYNEQFF.